The 8 T cell receptor beta chains below were found in one sample sequenced in a study of T cells expressing NK-cell markers. With the 5' RACE reads reprocessed, TCRdb shows one record per CDR3 protein and no DNA. In total, the table holds 3,000 or so distinct CDR3 sequences. Material: blood T cells: a sorted CD56 or NKG2C T cell subset, CD4+ or CD8+ T cells, or bulk PBMC T cells (not recorded which). Every receptor here comes from a woman aged 18-29 years in good health.

This chain connects TRBV7-2 to TRBJ2-1; TCRdb proposes TRBD2, but this gene call is untestable without DNA. Germline values: CDR1 SGHTA, CDR2 FQGNSA. The CDR3 totals 17 residues. The CDR3 is CASSPPGLAAFYNEQFF.

The gene calls are TRBV20-1 and TRBJ2-5; absent DNA, TCRdb's TRBD1 call cannot be checked. Germline V gene data show CDR1 as DFQATT and CDR2 as SNEGSKA (reference sequence). This CDR3 comprises 14 residues. CDR3 region: CSARGGELTETQYF.

This chain connects TRBV5-5 to TRBJ1-2; TCRdb's D call of TRBD1 is untestable without DNA. There are 13 residues in the CDR3. CDR1 SGHKS and CDR2 YYEKEE come from the germline V gene (reference sequence). This CDR3 is CASSLQGGYGYTF.

This clonotype is medium-sized by frequency. The chain uses TRBV6-1 and TRBJ1-2; the TRBD1 assignment by TCRdb is unverifiable without DNA. Per germline, CDR1 MNHNS and CDR2 SASEGT. The CDR3 has 16 residues. The CDR3 here is CASSEPPDRGGNGYTF.

This chain links TRBV7-2 with TRBJ2-7. This CDR3 is built from 15 residues. The germline CDR1 and CDR2 sequences are SGHTA and FQGNSA. The CDR3 sequence is CASSLRSEFSYEQYF.

V gene TRBV25-1 combines with J gene TRBJ2-7; TCRdb's D call, TRBD2, is unchecked because there is no DNA. The CDR3 consists of 15 residues. Germline V gives CDR1 MGHDK, CDR2 SYGVNS. The CDR3 sequence is CASSDIETSVYEQYF.

The chain couples TRBV7-8 to TRBJ2-7; TCRdb proposes TRBD1, but this gene call is untestable without DNA. CDR3 length: 15 residues. Germline loops: CDR1 SGHVS, CDR2 FQNEAQ. CDR3 region: CASSSGQGPSYEQYF. The complete variable domain, with remaining parts taken from reference TRBV7-8 and TRBJ2-7, reads GAGVSQSPRYKVAKRGQDVALRCDPISGHVSLFWYQQALGQGPEFLTYFQNEAQLDKSGLPSDRFFAERPEGSVSTLKIQRTQQEDSAVYLCASSSGQGPSYEQYFGPGTRLTVT.

This clonotype counts as medium-sized by frequency. The chain employs TRBV6-4 and TRBJ2-1. The CDR3 extends over 13 amino acids. The germline V gene encodes CDR1 MRHNA and CDR2 SNTAGT. The CDR3 is CASSDSERLEQFF.